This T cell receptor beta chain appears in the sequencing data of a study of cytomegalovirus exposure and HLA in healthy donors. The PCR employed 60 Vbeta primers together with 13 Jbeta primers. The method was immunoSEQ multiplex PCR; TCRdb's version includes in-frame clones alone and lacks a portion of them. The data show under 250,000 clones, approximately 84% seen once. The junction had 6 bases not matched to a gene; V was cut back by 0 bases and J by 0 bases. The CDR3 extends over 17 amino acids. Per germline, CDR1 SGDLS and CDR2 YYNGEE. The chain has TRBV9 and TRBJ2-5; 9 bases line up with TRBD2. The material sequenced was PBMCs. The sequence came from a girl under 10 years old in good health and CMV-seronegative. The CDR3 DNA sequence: TGTGCCAGCAGCGTAGGGCTAGCGGGATCGTACCAAGAGACCCAGTACTTC. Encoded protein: CASSVGLAGSYQETQYF.